This T cell receptor beta chain was recorded in a study of blood T cells in healthy people across ages (dated by TCRdb to 2013 to 2016). Regarding the research as a whole: In model experiments, template switching captured roughly one uniquely barcoded TCR beta cDNA molecule for every two T cells. Using the same blood draw, the study looked at two additional independent replicas of 1 million unique cDNA reads for two donors, one aged 18 to 30 and the other aged 80 or older. To avoid experimental bias, donors of different ages were spread randomly across the sequencing lanes. Using deep sequencing normalized with unique cDNA molecular identifiers, the study measured how TCR beta repertoire diversity changes with age. Four age groups were formed from the donors: young (average 16 years), middle-aged (approximately 39), aged (62) and long-lived (around 82). General conclusions and limits of the study: Estimates of total diversity from one million sequenced T cells were regarded as lower bounds and underestimates. Conclusive comparison of naive and antigen-experienced compartments was prevented by the profiling of bulk unsorted PBMCs. The percentage of naive T cells measured by flow cytometry correlated strongly with observed TCR beta diversity. The long-lived group showed more naive CD4+ T cells, fewer expanded clones and increased TCR diversity than the aged group, suggesting age selection. Observed TCR beta diversity per million T cells fell roughly linearly with age, and a significant reduction was already apparent by age roughly 40. Because donor CMV infection status was unknown, age-related changes in expanded clonotypes were potentially confounded.

The library was built by means of 5' RACE. Sequencing used an Illumina HiSeq 2500. A second PCR of roughly 6 to 12 cycles was performed with a sample-barcoded 5' primer and a J-beta primer mix. A unique molecular identifier was introduced onto each TCR beta cDNA molecule by a template-switch 5' adaptor carrying 12 random nucleotides. At least 3 million CDR3-containing paired-end reads were obtained from each sample. The Mint cDNA synthesis kit, primed by a TRBC-specific oligonucleotide, was used to synthesize first-strand cDNA from all RNA. Following uracil-DNA glycosylase treatment, all cDNA underwent a first 18-cycle PCR with the universal primers M1SS and BC2_uni_R. The paper's data handling went like this. Normalization of each sample was performed by random selection of 1 million high-quality reads, each carrying a distinct molecular identifier. Instead of being binned into consensus sequences, reads that shared molecular identifiers were thrown out. MiTCR, run with a Q25 quality threshold and the strictest error-elimination algorithm, handled CDR3 identification, clonotype clustering and error correction. A nonparametric unseen species model using Euler transformation provided a lower-bound estimate of total TCR beta diversity. Starting from the raw public reads, TCRdb applied fastp trimming at Q25, assembled clones with MiXCR and retained in-frame beta chains. Rows with a matching CDR3 protein are joined into one entry that keeps the most common DNA and genes. The V and J calls, along with clone size, are taken from TCRdb and not from the paper's own processing. Recorded for this sample are some 1.1 million distinct CDR3 sequences; roughly two fifths of them occurred a single time. In total, the top ten clones hold roughly 14% of the sample.

Systemically healthy Caucasian individuals from Russia, roughly 40 in total and aged about 6 to 100 years, were included as donors. Each donor gave ten milliliters of peripheral blood, collected into EDTA-treated Vacutainer tubes. PBMCs were isolated by Ficoll-Paque density-gradient centrifugation, with at least 6 million obtained per sample. Total RNA, at least 5.5 micrograms per sample, was extracted from PBMCs with Trizol reagent. Naive CD45RAhigh/CD27high T cell percentages were measured by flow cytometry on a PBMC aliquot from every donor. CDR1 and CDR2 are drawn from the germline V gene: MNHNS, SASEGT. The V and J ends are trimmed by 0 bases and 2 bases, leaving 10 bases between them. There are 15 amino acids in the CDR3, from cysteine to phenylalanine inclusive. Only the CDR3 portion is preserved as DNA: 45 bases, with reading frame beginning at the first base. On this clonotype: No antigen is known for it. Base qualities are not recorded, but no much larger clone differs from it by a single base.

The specimen sequenced was blood. This sequence originates from a man younger than 30 in good health. The V and J genes are TRBV6-1 and TRBJ1-2; the D gene cannot be resolved reliably. The DNA sequence is as follows: TGTGCCAGCAGTGAAGCAAAGTTGGGGAACTATGGCTACACCTTC. This translates into CASSEAKLGNYGYTF.